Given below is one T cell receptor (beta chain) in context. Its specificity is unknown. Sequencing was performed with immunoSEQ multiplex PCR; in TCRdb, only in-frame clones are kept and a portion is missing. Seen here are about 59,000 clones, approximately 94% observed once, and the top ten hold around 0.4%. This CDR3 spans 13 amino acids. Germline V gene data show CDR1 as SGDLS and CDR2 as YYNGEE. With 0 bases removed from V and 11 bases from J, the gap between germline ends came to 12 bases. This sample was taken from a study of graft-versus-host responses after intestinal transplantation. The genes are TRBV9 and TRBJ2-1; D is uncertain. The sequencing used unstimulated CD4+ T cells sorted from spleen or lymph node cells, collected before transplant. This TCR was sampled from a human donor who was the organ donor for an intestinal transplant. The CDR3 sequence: CASSVVSQEKQFF. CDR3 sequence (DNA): TGTGCCAGCAGCGTAGTGTCTCAGGAAAAGCAGTTCTTC. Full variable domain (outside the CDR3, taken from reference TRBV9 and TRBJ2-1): DSGVTQTPKHLITATGQRVTLRCSPRSGDLSVYWYQQSLDQGLQFLIQYYNGEERAKGNILERFSAQQFPDLHSELNLSSLELGDSALYFCASSVVSQEKQFFGPGTRLTVL.